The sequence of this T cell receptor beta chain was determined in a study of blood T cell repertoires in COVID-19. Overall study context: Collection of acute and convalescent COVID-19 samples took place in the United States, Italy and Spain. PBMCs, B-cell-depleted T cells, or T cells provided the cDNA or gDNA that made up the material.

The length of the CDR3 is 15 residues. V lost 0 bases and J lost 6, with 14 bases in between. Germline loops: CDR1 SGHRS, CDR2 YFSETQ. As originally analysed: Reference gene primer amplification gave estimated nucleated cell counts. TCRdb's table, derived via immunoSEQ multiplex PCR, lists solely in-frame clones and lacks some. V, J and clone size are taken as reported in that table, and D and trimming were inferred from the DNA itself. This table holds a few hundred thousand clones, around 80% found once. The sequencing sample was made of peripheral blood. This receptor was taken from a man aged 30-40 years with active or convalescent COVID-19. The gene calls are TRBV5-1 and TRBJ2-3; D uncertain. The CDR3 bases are TGCGCCAGCAGCTTGGATCCTACCCACGGGGATACGCAGTATTTT. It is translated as CASSLDPTHGDTQYF.